This T cell receptor (beta chain) emerged from a study of T cell changes during pregnancy in multiple sclerosis (dated by TCRdb to between 2018 and 2020). The study in broad terms: The study looked at changes in the T cell repertoire across pregnancy in women with multiple sclerosis.

The receptor library was made with the immunoSEQ multiplex PCR assay. TCRdb took over this immuneACCESS table, retaining in-frame rearrangements with V and J assigned. Such tables are incomplete; in checked studies, under half of the missing clones stem from an unresolved V gene, and the remainder is unexplained. In all, the sample holds 75,000 to 95,000 clones, and more than 85% of those were seen once. Approximately 0.9% of the sample is held by the ten biggest clonotypes. Remarks on this clone: Its cognate antigen has yet to be identified. No much larger clonotype is one base removed from it; base qualities were not supplied.

Taken from cysteine to phenylalanine, the CDR3 has 16 residues. The DNA shown is the 48-base CDR3, in frame from base 1. In the germline V gene, CDR1 corresponds to MDHEN and CDR2 to SYDVKM. V and J are trimmed by 6 bases and 5 bases, and the gene matches miss 11 bases of the junction. The specimen comprised peripheral blood, sampled before pregnancy. This TCR was sampled from a female donor with multiple sclerosis, enrolled in a pregnancy study. The V gene is TRBV28 and the J gene is TRBJ2-1, and 9 junctional nucleotides match TRBD2. Here is the DNA: TGTGCCAGCAGCCTCGCCAGACTAGCGGACCACAATGAGCAGTTCTTC. Its translation is CASSLARLADHNEQFF.